The sequence of this TCR beta chain was determined in a study of T cells in Graves' hyperthyroidism and ophthalmopathy. Points from the study as a whole: Blood samples included most of the expanded thyroid clonotypes exceeding 0.001.

Using RNA transcripts as the source, TCR beta CDR3 regions were amplified. A first-round RT-PCR of the TCR CDR3 used the HTBI primer set. TCRdb used MiXCR to reprocess the multiplex PCR reads, holding one entry per CDR3 protein. The table shows more than 300,000 distinct CDR3 sequences, with approximately 13% occurring only once. The CDR3 covers 14 residues. CDR1 and CDR2 (germline): SGHAT, FQNNGV. Note on this clonotype: Its antigen is currently unknown. One end of the junction varies from germline; a read error may be responsible.

Stable hyperthyroidism: no ophthalmopathy progression over 18 months of follow-up. Thyroid ultrasound and orbital computed tomography, with clinical symptoms and serum thyroxine and TRAb, informed diagnoses. Sample: blood. The chain links TRBV11-2 to TRBJ1-4; 7 bases align to TRBD1. The source is a woman aged 18-30 years with Graves' hyperthyroidism. In DNA, the CDR3 is TGCGCCAGCAGCCAGGGGGTTTTTCCAGGAAAACTGTTTTTT. Amino acid sequence: CASSQGVFPGKLFF.